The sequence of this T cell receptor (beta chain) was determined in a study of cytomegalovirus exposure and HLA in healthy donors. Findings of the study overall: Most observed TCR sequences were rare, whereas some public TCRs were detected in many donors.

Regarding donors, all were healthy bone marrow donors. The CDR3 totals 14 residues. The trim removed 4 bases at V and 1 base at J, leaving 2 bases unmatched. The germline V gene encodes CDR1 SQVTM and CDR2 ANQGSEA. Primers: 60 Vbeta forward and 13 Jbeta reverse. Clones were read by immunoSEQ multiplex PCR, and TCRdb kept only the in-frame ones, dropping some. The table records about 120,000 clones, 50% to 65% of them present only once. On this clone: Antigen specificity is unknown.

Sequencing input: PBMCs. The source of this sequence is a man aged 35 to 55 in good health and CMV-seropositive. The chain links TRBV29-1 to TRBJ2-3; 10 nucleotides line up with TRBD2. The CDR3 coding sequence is TGCAGCGTTGCGCTAGCGGGGGGCACAGATACGCAGTATTTT. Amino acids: CSVALAGGTDTQYF.